This passage covers 19 T cell receptor beta chains from one sample sequenced in a study of T cell responses to AZD1222 COVID-19 vaccine. The data were produced by immunoSEQ multiplex PCR, yet TCRdb's version contains in-frame clones alone and is incomplete. The sample comprises about 130,000 clones, about nine tenths of which are singletons, and around 1.6% rests with the top ten. Sequenced here: peripheral blood, sampled on day 0 of AZD1222 vaccination. These receptors originate from an adult in good health.

This chain connects TRBV12-3 or TRBV12-4 to TRBJ1-2, with TRBD1 identical over 7 bases. The trim removed 6 bases at V and 3 bases at J, leaving 4 bases unmatched. This CDR3 has 13 amino acids. The CDR3: CASSLDRDYGYTF. The CDR3, as DNA: TGTGCCAGCAGCCTCGACAGGGACTATGGCTACACCTTC.

The J gene is TRBJ1-1, the V gene TRBV6-5, with 11 bases that match TRBD1. The CDR3 is 15 amino acids. Germline CDR1 is MNHEY and CDR2 is SVGAGI. The V and J ends lost 6 bases and 1 base, in that order; junction bases with no gene match: 4. The CDR3 protein is CASRGTGGANTEAFF. CDR3 coding DNA: TGTGCCAGCAGGGGGACAGGGGGAGCGAACACTGAAGCTTTCTTT.

This chain uses TRBV3-1 (or the pseudogene TRBV3-2) with TRBJ2-7; D gene ambiguous. There are 11 residues in the CDR3. Germline V lookup: CDR1 LGHDT, CDR2 YNNKEL (reference sequence). V shed 1 base and J shed 6 bases, with 4 bases lying between them. This CDR3 is CASSQAREQYF. CDR3 DNA: TGTGCCAGCAGCCAAGCCCGCGAGCAGTACTTC.

The gene calls are TRBV7-5 and TRBJ1-2; TRBD1 is the table's D call and was not checked against the DNA. TRBV7-5 is a documented pseudogene. This CDR3 has 14 amino acids. For the CDR3, the DNA is TGTGTCAGAAGCTTAGCGGGGAAACAGGATGGCTACACCTTC. Its protein product is CVRSLAGKQDGYTF.

The chain is built from TRBV6-5 and TRBJ1-5; D perhaps matches TRBD1 (5 bases). CDR3 length equals 13 residues. In germline, CDR1 is MNHEY, CDR2 SVGAGI. Between the trimmed V and J ends, which lost 6 bases and 5 bases, there was a span of 11 bases. The CDR3 bases are TGTGCCAGCAGAGGCCAGGGAGATCAGCCCCAGCATTTT. Translation: CASRGQGDQPQHF.

CDR3 protein: CASSYSNYEQYF. The CDR3, as DNA: TGTGCCAGCAGTTACTCGAACTACGAGCAGTACTTC. The gene calls are TRBV6-5 and TRBJ2-5; D gene ambiguous. The end of the DNA fits TRBJ2-7 better, so the J call may be wrong. The CDR3 loop spans 12 amino acids. CDR1 and CDR2 from the germline V gene are MNHEY and SVGAGI.

The rearrangement uses TRBV18 and TRBJ2-2; possible D gene TRBD1, 6 bases. The germline V gene has CDR1 KGHSH and CDR2 LQKENI. V lost 0 bases to trimming and J lost 2 bases, with 10 bases between them. This CDR3 spans 16 amino acids. The CDR3 reads CASSPPNRDNTGELFF. In DNA form, the CDR3 reads TGTGCCAGCTCACCACCGAACAGGGACAACACCGGGGAGCTGTTTTTT.

The chain joins TRBV28 to TRBJ1-2; unclear D gene. Deletions cut 2 bases from V and 3 bases from J, with 10 bases between. There are 14 residues in the CDR3. CDR1 MDHEN and CDR2 SYDVKM come from the germline V gene. CDR3 amino acids: CASSLTAGHYGYTF. CDR3 DNA sequence: TGTGCCAGCAGTTTAACAGCCGGGCACTATGGCTACACCTTC.

The rearrangement links TRBV4-1 to TRBJ2-5; a weak D match, TRBD2 (5 bases). V was pared by 4 bases and J by 5 bases, with 11 bases between. This CDR3 is built from 13 residues. Germline loops: CDR1 MGHRA, CDR2 YSYEKL. DNA of the CDR3: TGCGCCAGCAGCCGGGGAGCCAGGGAGACCCAGTACTTC. This gives the protein CASSRGARETQYF.

This sequence joins TRBV4-2 and TRBJ1-1; TRBD1 aligns across 7 bases. Trimming cost V 4 bases and J 4 bases; bases outside gene matches: 12. The CDR3 has 16 residues. CDR1 and CDR2 (germline): LGHNA, YNFKEQ. CDR3 residues: CASSLPLRGRGTEAFF. CDR3 nucleotides: TGTGCCAGCAGCCTACCCCTTAGGGGGCGGGGCACTGAAGCTTTCTTT.

The V call is TRBV3-1 (or the pseudogene TRBV3-2), the J call TRBJ2-1; D is possibly TRBD2 (5 bases). The V gene's germline CDR1 is LGHDT and CDR2 YNNKEL (reference sequence). CDR3 length equals 15 residues. V was trimmed by 0 bases and J by 5 bases, leaving 11 bases between them. The CDR3 bases are TGTGCCAGCAGCCAAGATGTAGGGCGGGACAATGAGCAGTTCTTC. Its protein product is CASSQDVGRDNEQFF.

The chain combines TRBV30 with TRBJ1-6; TRBD1 might be the D (6 bases). Germline V gene sequence: CDR1 GTSNPN, CDR2 SVGIG (reference sequence). Trimming removed 2 bases from V and 4 bases from J, with 15 bases in between. CDR3 length: 16 residues. The CDR3: CAWSIAGALYNSPLHF. CDR3 nucleotides: TGTGCCTGGAGTATCGCGGGGGCGTTATATAATTCACCCCTCCACTTT.

The chain is built from TRBV2 and TRBJ1-1; 10 positions match TRBD1. The CDR3 sequence is 13 residues long. Trimming at V came to 7 bases and at J to 5 bases, leaving 4 bases not matched to a gene. Per the germline V gene, CDR1 is SNHLY and CDR2 is FYNNEI. The CDR3 region has the DNA TGTGCCAGCACCGGGGACAGGGGTACTGAAGCTTTCTTT. This sequence encodes CASTGDRGTEAFF.

V usage is TRBV28 and J usage is TRBJ1-2; D might be TRBD1 (5 bases). CDR1 is MDHEN, CDR2 SYDVKM, per germline. V was pared by 3 bases and J by 3 bases, with 11 bases between. The CDR3 contains 14 residues. The CDR3 sequence is CASSFLGGHYGYTF. The CDR3 DNA reads TGTGCCAGCAGTTTCCTCGGGGGACACTATGGCTACACCTTC.

On this clone: This specimen includes other DNA sequences encoding the same CDR3. The chain is built from TRBV7-3 and TRBJ2-2; possibly TRBD1 or TRBD2 for D (5 bases each). V was shortened by 5 bases and J by 0 bases, with 10 bases between the two germline ends. The CDR3 contains 15 residues. Per germline, CDR1 SGHTA and CDR2 FQGTGA. CDR3 DNA sequence: TGTGCCAGCAGCCGGGGCGGGTCGAACACCGGGGAGCTGTTTTTT. This encodes CASSRGGSNTGELFF.

The V gene is TRBV28, the J gene TRBJ2-1, with D unclear. This CDR3 comprises 12 residues. Germline V gene lookup returns CDR1 MDHEN and CDR2 SYDVKM. The V end lost 6 bases, the J end lost 4 bases, and 7 bases lay between the germline ends. The CDR3, as DNA: TGTGCCAGCAGAGGCTCTTACAATGAGCAGTTCTTC. Translating gives CASRGSYNEQFF.

The CDR3 sequence: CASSSGGSDTEAFF. CDR3 DNA sequence: TGTGCCAGCAGCTCCGGGGGCTCGGACACTGAAGCTTTCTTT. This chain connects TRBV28 to TRBJ1-1; weak D call: TRBD1 (6 bases). The CDR3 sequence is 14 residues long. The V gene's germline CDR1 is MDHEN and CDR2 SYDVKM. V lost 6 bases to trimming and J lost 3 bases, with 14 bases between them.

The V gene is TRBV9, the J gene TRBJ1-1; D remains ambiguous. CDR3 length equals 15 residues. The germline V gene has CDR1 SGDLS and CDR2 YYNGEE. V gave up 4 bases and J gave up 1 base, with 14 bases separating them. The CDR3 loop is CASSPWGGRNTEAFF. In DNA, the CDR3 is TGTGCCAGCAGCCCCTGGGGAGGGAGGAACACTGAAGCTTTCTTT.

The gene calls are TRBV19 and TRBJ1-1, with D unresolved. The CDR3 has 15 residues. Germline V gene sequence: CDR1 LNHDA, CDR2 SQIVND (reference sequence). The ends were cut back, 9 bases at V and 1 base at J, with 18 bases in the middle. The CDR3 sequence: CASFTKGGWNTEAFF. DNA of the CDR3: TGTGCCAGCTTTACTAAGGGAGGTTGGAACACTGAAGCTTTCTTT.